This T cell receptor beta chain was identified during a study of CD8 T cells in ankylosing spondylitis. Looked up from germline, CDR1 is GTSNPN and CDR2 is SVGIG (reference sequence). V shed 4 bases, J shed 0 bases, and the junction held 7 bases outside the gene matches. The CDR3 covers 17 residues. In TCRdb, the 5' RACE reads were re-called with MiXCR into one record per CDR3 protein. The profile shows about 90,000 distinct CDR3 sequences, 9% of them singletons. This clonotype was seen at least ten times. The target antigen is unknown. Study-wide findings and caveats: Apparently characteristic of ankylosing spondylitis blood was a TCR beta motif (about eight highly homologous variants). Disease-associated clones were reportedly significantly overrepresented in matched ankylosing spondylitis synovial fluid. Some of these motif variants have turned up before, in reports on reactive arthritis synovial fluid and blood.

The chain uses TRBV30 and TRBJ2-1; 12 nucleotides line up with TRBD2. The TCR was taken from a male donor with ankylosing spondylitis. Sequenced: blood, either unsorted or a sorted T cell fraction (not recorded which). The CDR3 nucleotides read TGTGCCTGGACTAGCGGGAGGGCAGAAAACTCCTACAATGAGCAGTTCTTC. This sequence encodes CAWTSGRAENSYNEQFF.